This T cell receptor (beta chain) stems from a study of shared clonotypes between healthy human individuals. TCRdb keeps only in-frame clones here, not all; method: immunoSEQ multiplex PCR. The data show around 2.1 million clones, 90% to 97% seen once. Study results and caveats: Sorted-subset samples were not fully sequenced, rarefaction indicated.

V lost 2 bases and J lost 3; bases outside the gene matches: 14. Germline V gives CDR1 GTSNPN, CDR2 SVGIG (reference sequence). This CDR3 has 17 residues. Of note for this clone: Its specificity is not known.

This clonotype originated in a man aged 18 to 29 in good health. This rearrangement joins TRBV30 to TRBJ2-7; 9 nucleotides align to TRBD1. Source material: naive CD4+ T cells sorted from blood. As to subset: CD45RA+ positively selected. The CDR3 DNA follows: TGTGCCTGGAGTTCTCGACCTGGACAGGGGAGTTACTACGAGCAGTACTTC. Its protein product is CAWSSRPGQGSYYEQYF. The full variable domain, in which reference TRBV30 and TRBJ2-7 provide the parts outside the CDR3, is SQTIHQWPATLVQPVGSPLSLECTVEGTSNPNLYWYRQAAGRGLQLLFYSVGIGQISSEVPQNLSASRPQDRQFILSSKKLLLSDSGFYLCAWSSRPGQGSYYEQYFGPGTRLTVT.